This TCR beta chain was sequenced in a study of cytomegalovirus exposure and HLA in healthy donors. Study conclusions and caveats: Sequences of the TCR beta chain were said to predict the HLA-A and HLA-B alleles of most subjects accurately.

Germline-derived CDR1 and CDR2 are SGHNT and YYREEE (reference sequence). Trimming cost V 3 bases and J 8 bases, with 12 bases left between them. The length of the CDR3 is 12 residues. 13 Jbeta primers and 60 Vbeta primers were used for the PCR. Under the authors' procedure: In a later analysis, of about 80 million unique beta chains, roughly 9.9 million appeared in at least two donors. The data were produced by immunoSEQ multiplex PCR, yet TCRdb's version contains in-frame clones alone and is incomplete. V and J calls and clone size come straight from that table; D and trimming were deduced from the DNA. The repertoire holds around 140,000 clones, with 50% to 75% as singletons. In the case of this clone: Its antigen remains unidentified.

Healthy bone marrow donors made up the donors. Likely unrecorded immune exposures existed in these nominally healthy donors. The origin of this receptor is a woman in her forties in good health and CMV-seronegative. The specimen was PBMCs. V usage is TRBV5-4 and J usage is TRBJ2-7; D might be TRBD2 (6 bases). The DNA of the CDR3 is TGTGCCAGCAGCTCCGGAGCGGGCAAGCAGTACTTC. It yields the protein CASSSGAGKQYF.